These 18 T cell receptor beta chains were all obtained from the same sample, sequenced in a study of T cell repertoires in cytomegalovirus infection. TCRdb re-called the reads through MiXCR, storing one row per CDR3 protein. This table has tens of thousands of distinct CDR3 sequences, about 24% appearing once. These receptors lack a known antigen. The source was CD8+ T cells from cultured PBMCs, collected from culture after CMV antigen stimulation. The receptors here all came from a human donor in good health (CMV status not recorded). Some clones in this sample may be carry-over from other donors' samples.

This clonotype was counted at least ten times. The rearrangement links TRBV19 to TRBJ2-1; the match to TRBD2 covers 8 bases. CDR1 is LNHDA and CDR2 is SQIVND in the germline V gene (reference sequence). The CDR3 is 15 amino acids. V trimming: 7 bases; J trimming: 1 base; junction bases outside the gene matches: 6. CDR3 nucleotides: TGTGCCAGTAAGAGAGCGGGGGAATCCTACAATGAGCAGTTCTTC. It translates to CASKRAGESYNEQFF.

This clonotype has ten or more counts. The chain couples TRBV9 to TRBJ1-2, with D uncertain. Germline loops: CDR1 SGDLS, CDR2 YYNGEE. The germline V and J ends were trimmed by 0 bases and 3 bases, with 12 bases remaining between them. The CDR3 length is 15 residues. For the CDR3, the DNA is TGTGCCAGCAGCGTAGAGATGGGTTTCGACTATGGCTACACCTTC. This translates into CASSVEMGFDYGYTF.

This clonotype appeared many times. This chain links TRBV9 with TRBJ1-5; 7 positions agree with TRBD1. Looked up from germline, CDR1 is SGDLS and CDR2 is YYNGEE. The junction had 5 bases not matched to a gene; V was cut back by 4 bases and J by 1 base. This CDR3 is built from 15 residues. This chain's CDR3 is CASSPQGKSNQPQHF. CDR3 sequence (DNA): TGTGCCAGCAGCCCACAGGGGAAGAGCAATCAGCCCCAGCATTTT.

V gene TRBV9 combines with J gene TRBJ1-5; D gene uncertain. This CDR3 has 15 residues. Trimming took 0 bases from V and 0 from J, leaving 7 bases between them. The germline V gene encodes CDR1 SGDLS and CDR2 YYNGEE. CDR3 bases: TGTGCCAGCAGCGTAGGTGGAAATAGCAATCAGCCCCAGCATTTT. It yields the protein CASSVGGNSNQPQHF. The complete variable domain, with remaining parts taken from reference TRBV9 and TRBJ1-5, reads DSGVTQTPKHLITATGQRVTLRCSPRSGDLSVYWYQQSLDQGLQFLIQYYNGEERAKGNILERFSAQQFPDLHSELNLSSLELGDSALYFCASSVGGNSNQPQHFGDGTRLSIL.

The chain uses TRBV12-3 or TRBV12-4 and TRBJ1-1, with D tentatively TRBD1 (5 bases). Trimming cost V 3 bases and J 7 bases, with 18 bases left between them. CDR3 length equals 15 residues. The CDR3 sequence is CASSLGGAGKIEAFF. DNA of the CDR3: TGTGCCAGCAGTTTGGGTGGAGCAGGGAAGATTGAAGCTTTCTTT.

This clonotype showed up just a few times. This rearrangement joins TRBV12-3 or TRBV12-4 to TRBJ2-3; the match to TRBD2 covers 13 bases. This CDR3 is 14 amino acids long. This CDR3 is CASGLAGSADTQYF. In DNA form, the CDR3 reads TGTGCTTCGGGACTAGCGGGGTCTGCAGATACGCAGTATTTT.

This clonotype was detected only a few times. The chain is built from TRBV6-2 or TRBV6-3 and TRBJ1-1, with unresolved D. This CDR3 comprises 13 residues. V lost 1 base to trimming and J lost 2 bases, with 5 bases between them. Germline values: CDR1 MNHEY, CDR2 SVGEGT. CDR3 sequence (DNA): TGTGCCAGCAGTTACTTGAGTAACACTGAAGCTTTCTTT. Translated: CASSYLSNTEAFF.

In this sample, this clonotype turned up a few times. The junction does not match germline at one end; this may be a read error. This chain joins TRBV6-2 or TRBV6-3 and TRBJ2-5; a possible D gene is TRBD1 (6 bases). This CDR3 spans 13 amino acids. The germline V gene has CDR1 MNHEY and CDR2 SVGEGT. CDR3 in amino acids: CGSAQGMVETQYF. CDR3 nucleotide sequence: TGTGGCAGCGCGCAGGGGATGGTGGAGACCCAGTACTTC.

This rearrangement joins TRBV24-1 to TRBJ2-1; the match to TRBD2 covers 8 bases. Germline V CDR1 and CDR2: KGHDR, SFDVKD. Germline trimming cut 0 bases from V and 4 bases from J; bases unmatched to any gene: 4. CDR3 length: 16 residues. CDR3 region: CATSDLLPGGYNEQFF. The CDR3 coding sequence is TGTGCCACCAGTGATTTGCTGCCGGGGGGGTACAATGAGCAGTTCTTC.

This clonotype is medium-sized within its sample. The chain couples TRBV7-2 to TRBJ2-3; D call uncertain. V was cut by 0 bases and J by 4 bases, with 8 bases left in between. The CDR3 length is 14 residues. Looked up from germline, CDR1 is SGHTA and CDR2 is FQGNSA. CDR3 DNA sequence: TGTGCCAGCAGCTTAGCGGGCAGCCCAGATACGCAGTATTTT. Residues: CASSLAGSPDTQYF.

DNA of the CDR3: TGCGCCAGCAGCCAAGATAGGTTAGCGGGAGGGGCAGATACGCAGTATTTT. It specifies CASSQDRLAGGADTQYF. The chain is built from TRBV4-3 and TRBJ2-3, with 11 bases fitting TRBD2. The length of the CDR3 is 17 residues. Germline CDR1 reads LGHNA; CDR2 reads YSLEER. With 0 bases clipped from V and 4 bases from J, the junction kept 6 bases outside the gene matches.

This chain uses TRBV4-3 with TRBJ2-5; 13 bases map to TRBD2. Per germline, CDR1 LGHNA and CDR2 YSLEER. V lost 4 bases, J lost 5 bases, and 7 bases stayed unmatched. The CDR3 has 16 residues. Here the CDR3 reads CASSLQGTSGTETQYF. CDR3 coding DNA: TGCGCCAGCAGCCTCCAGGGGACTAGCGGGACGGAGACCCAGTACTTC.

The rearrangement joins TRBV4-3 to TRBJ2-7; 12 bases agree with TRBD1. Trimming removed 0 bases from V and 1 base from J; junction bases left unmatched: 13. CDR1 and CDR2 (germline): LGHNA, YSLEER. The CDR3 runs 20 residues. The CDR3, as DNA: TGCGCCAGCAGCCAAGATTGGCCGGGACAGGGGGCGTTAGGTTCCTACGAGCAGTACTTC. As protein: CASSQDWPGQGALGSYEQYF.

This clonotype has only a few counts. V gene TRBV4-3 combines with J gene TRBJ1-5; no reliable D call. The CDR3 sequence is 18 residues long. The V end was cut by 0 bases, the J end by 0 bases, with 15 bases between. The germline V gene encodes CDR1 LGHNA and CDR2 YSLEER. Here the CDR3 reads CASSQDLPRSNSNQPQHF. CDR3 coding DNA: TGCGCCAGCAGCCAAGATCTTCCCAGGTCGAATAGCAATCAGCCCCAGCATTTT.

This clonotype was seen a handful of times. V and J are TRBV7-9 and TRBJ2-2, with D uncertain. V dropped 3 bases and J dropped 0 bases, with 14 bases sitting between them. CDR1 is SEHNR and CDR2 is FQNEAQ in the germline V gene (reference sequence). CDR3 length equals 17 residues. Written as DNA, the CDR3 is TGTGCCAGCAGCTTTAACAGCGTTACCGCGAACACCGGGGAGCTGTTTTTT. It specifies CASSFNSVTANTGELFF.

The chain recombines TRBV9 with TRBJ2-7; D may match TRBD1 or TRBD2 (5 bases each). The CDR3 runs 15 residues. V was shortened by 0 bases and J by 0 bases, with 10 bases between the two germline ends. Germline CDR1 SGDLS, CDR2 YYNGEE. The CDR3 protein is CASSVALGTSYEQYF. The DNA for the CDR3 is TGTGCCAGCAGCGTAGCTCTCGGGACCTCCTACGAGCAGTACTTC.

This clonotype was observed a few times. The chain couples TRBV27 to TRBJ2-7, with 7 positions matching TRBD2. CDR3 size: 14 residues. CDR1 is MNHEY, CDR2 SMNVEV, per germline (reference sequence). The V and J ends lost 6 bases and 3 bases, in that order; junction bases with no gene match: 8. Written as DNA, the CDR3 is TGTGCCAGCAGGGGGGGGGGAATGTTCTACGAGCAGTACTTC. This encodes CASRGGGMFYEQYF.

The DNA for the CDR3 is TGTGCCAGCAGCACACCAATAGAAAGCGGGGTAGGGGCCCAGTACTTC. Translated: CASSTPIESGVGAQYF. The chain is built from TRBV28 and TRBJ2-5; 7 nucleotides align to TRBD2. This CDR3 has 16 residues. Germline V lookup: CDR1 MDHEN, CDR2 SYDVKM. The J segment lost 9 bases and the V segment lost 6 bases, leaving 19 bases of the junction unmatched.